This TCR beta chain was sequenced for a study of cytomegalovirus exposure and HLA in healthy donors. Trimming shortened V by 5 bases and J by 0 bases, and 13 bases separated the two germline ends. CDR1 and CDR2 (germline): PRHDT, FYEKMQ (reference sequence). The CDR3 runs to 15 residues. The data were produced by immunoSEQ multiplex PCR, yet TCRdb's version contains in-frame clones alone and is incomplete. The repertoire holds about 100,000 clones, with about 95% as singletons. Material: PBMCs. The chain uses TRBV13 and TRBJ1-1; D may be TRBD1 (6 bases). This receptor was obtained from a woman aged 18-35 years in good health and CMV-seronegative. CDR3 protein: CASSPRTVMNTEAFF. In nucleotides, the CDR3 is TGTGCCAGCAGCCCGCGGACAGTGATGAACACTGAAGCTTTCTTT.